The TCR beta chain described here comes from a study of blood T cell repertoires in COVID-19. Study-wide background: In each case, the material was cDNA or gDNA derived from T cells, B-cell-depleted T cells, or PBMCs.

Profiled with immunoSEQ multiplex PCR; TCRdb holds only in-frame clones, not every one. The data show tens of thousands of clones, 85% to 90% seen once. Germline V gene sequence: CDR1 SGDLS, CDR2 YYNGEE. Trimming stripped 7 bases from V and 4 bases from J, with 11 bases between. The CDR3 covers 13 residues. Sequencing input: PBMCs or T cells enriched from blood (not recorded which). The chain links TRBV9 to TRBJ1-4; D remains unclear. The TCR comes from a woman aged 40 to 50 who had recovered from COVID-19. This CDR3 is CASGPVVNEKLFF. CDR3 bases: TGTGCCAGCGGGCCAGTGGTTAATGAAAAACTGTTTTTT.